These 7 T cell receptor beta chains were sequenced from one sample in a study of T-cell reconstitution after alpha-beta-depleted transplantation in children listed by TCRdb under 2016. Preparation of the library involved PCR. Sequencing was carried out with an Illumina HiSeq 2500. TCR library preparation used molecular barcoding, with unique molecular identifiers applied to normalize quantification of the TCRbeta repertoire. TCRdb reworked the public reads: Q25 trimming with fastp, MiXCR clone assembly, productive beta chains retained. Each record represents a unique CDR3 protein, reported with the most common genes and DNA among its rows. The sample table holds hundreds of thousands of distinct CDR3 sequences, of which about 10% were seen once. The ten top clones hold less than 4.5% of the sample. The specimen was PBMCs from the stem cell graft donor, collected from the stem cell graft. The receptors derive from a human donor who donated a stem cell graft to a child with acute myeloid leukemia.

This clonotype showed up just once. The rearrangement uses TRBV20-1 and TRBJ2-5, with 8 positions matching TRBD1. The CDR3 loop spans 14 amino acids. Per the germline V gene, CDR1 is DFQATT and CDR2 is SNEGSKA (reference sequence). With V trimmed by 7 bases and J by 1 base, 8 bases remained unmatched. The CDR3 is CSGQGSPSQETQYF. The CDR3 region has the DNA TGCAGTGGACAGGGGTCCCCAAGCCAAGAGACCCAGTACTTC.

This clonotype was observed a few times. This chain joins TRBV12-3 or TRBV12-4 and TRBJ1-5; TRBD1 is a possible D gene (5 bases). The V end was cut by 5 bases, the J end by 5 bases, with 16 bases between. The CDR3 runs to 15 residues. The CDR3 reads CASSAGPQGDQPQHF. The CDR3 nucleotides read TGTGCCAGCAGTGCGGGGCCACAAGGCGATCAGCCCCAGCATTTT.

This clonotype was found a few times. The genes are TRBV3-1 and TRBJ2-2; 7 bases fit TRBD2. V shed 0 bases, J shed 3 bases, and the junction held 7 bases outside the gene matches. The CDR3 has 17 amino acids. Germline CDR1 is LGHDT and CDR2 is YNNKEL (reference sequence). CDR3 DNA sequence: TGTGCCAGCAGCCAAGATCTTGGACTAGGTTACACCGGGGAGCTGTTTTTT. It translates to CASSQDLGLGYTGELFF.

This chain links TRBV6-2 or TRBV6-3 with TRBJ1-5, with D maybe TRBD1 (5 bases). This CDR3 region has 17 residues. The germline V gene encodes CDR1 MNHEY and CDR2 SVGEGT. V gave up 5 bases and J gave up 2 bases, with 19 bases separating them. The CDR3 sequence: CASSVLQGQRGNQPQHF. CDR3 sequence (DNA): TGTGCCAGCAGTGTACTTCAGGGTCAGAGAGGCAATCAGCCCCAGCATTTT.

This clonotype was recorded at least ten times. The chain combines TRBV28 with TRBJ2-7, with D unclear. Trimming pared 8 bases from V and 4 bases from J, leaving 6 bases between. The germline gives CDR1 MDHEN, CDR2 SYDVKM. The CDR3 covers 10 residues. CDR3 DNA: TGTGCCAGCTCGGGTTACGAGCAGTACTTC. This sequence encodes CASSGYEQYF.

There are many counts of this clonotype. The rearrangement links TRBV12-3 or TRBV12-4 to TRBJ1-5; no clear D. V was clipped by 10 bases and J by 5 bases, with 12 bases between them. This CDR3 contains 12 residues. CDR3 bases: TGTGCCATCTCGGACCTTGATCAGCCCCAGCATTTT. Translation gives CAISDLDQPQHF.

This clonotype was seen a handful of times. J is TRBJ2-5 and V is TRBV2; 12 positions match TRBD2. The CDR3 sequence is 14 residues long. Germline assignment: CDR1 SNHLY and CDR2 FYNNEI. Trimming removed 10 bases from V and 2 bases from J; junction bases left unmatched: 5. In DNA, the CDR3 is TGTGCCACCATCGGACTAGCGGGACAAGAGACCCAGTACTTC. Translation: CATIGLAGQETQYF.